This T cell receptor beta chain is drawn from a study of T cell repertoires in cytomegalovirus infection. Study-level information: Recently identified HLA-C-restricted and well-studied HLA-B-restricted CMV epitopes were used.

TCRdb passed the reads through MiXCR, listing each CDR3 protein once. Found here are 750,000 to 950,000 distinct CDR3 sequences, 25% to 30% of them singletons; the top ten hold 13%. This clonotype has ten or more counts. Its antigen is unknown. Germline loops: CDR1 SGHDT, CDR2 YYEEEE. The CDR3 runs 16 residues. V was clipped by 4 bases and J by 2 bases; unmatched bases: 6. Sequenced here: cultured CD8+ T cells from PBMCs, sampled from culture after CMV antigen stimulation. The genes are TRBV5-6 and TRBJ2-1, with 10 bases lining up with TRBD2. The receptor comes from a human donor in good health (CMV status not recorded). Some clones in this sample may be carry-over from other donors' samples. In nucleotides, the CDR3 is TGTGCCAGCAGCGCGGCTAGCGGGGGCCCCTACAATGAGCAGTTCTTC. This sequence encodes CASSAASGGPYNEQFF.